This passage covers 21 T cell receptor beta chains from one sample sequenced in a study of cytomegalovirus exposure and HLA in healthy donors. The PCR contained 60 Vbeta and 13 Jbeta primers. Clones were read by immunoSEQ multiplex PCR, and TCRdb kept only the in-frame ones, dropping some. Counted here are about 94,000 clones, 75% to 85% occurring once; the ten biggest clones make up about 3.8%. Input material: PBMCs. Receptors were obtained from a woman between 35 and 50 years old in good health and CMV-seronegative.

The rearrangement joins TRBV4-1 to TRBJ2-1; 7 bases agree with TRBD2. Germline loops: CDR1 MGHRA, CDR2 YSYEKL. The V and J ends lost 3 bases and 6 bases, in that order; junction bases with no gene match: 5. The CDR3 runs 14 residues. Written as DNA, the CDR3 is TGCGCCAGCAGCCACTCAACTAGCGCCAATGAGCAGTTCTTC. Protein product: CASSHSTSANEQFF.

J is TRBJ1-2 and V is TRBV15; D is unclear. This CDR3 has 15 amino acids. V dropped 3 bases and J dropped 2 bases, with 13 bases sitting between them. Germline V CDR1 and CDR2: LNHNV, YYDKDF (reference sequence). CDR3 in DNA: TGTGCCACCAGCAGCCCTCACGAGCTGAACTATGGCTACACCTTC. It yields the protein CATSSPHELNYGYTF.

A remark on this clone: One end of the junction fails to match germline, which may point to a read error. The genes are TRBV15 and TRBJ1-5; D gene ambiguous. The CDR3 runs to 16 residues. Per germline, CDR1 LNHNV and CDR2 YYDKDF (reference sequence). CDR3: CATSSRLVGSDQPQHF. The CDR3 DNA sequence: TGTGCCACCAGCAGCCGACTAGTTGGTAGCGATCAGCCCCAGCATTTT. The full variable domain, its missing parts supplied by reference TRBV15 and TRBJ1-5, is DAMVIQNPRYQVTQFGKPVTLSCSQTLNHNVMYWYQQKSSQAPKLLFHYYDKDFNNEADTPDNFQSRRPNTSFCFLDIRSPGLGDTAMYLCATSSRLVGSDQPQHFGDGTRLSIL.

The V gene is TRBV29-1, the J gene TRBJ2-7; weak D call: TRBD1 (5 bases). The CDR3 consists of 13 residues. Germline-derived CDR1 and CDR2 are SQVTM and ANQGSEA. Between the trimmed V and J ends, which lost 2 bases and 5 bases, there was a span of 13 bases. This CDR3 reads CSVEFPGRDEQYF. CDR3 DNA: TGCAGCGTTGAATTTCCAGGGCGCGACGAGCAGTACTTC.

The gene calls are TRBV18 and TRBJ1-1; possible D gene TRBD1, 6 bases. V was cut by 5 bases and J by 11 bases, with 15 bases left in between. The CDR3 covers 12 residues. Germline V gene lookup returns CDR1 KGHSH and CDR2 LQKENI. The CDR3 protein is CASSTRDTGAFF. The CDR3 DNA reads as TGTGCCAGCTCAACCCGGGACACAGGGGCTTTCTTT.

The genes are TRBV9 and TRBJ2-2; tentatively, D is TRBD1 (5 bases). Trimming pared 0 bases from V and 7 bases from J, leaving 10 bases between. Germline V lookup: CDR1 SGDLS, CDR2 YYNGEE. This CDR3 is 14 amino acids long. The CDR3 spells CASSVAQAVGELFF. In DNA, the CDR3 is TGTGCCAGCAGCGTAGCACAGGCGGTCGGGGAGCTGTTTTTT.

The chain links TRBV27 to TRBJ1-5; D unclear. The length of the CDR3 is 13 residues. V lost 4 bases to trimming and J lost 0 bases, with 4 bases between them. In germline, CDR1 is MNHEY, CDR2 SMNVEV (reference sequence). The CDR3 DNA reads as TGTGCCAGCAGTTCAATTAGCAATCAGCCCCAGCATTTT. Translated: CASSSISNQPQHF.

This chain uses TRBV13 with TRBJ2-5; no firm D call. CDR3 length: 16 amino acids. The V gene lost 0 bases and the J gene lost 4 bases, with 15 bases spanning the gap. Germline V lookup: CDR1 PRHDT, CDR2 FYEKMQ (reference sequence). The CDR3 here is CASSLGRNRLIETQYF. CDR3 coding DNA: TGTGCCAGCAGCTTAGGCCGGAACAGATTAATAGAGACCCAGTACTTC.

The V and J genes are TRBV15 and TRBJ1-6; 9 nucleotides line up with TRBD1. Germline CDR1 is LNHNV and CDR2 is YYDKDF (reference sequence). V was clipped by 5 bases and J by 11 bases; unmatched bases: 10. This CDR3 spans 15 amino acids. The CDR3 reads CATSYGTGIGTPLHF. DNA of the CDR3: TGTGCCACCAGCTACGGGACAGGGATTGGAACACCCCTCCACTTT.

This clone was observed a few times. This CDR3 reads CASSVRLAGGLNTGELFF. The CDR3 nucleotides read TGTGCCAGCAGTGTTCGACTAGCGGGGGGCTTGAACACCGGGGAGCTGTTTTTT. V gene TRBV2 combines with J gene TRBJ2-2, with 13 bases fitting TRBD2. Germline V gives CDR1 SNHLY, CDR2 FYNNEI. This CDR3 contains 18 residues. J was trimmed by 1 base and V by 4 bases; bases with no gene match: 6.

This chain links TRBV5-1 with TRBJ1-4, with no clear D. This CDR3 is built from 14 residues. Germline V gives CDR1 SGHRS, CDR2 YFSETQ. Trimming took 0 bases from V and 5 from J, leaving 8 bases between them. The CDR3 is CASSLGERNEKLFF. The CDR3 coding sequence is TGCGCCAGCAGCTTGGGGGAGAGGAATGAAAAACTGTTTTTT.

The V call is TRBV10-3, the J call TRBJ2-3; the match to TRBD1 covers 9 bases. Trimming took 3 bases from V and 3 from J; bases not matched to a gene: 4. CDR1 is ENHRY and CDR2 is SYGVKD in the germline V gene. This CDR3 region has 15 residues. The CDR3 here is CAISDTGGETDTQYF. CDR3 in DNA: TGTGCCATCAGTGACACAGGGGGCGAGACAGATACGCAGTATTTT.

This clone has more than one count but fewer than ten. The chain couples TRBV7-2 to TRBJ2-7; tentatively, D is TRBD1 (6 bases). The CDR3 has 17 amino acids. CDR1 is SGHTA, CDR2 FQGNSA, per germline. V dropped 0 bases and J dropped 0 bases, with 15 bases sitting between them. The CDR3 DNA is TGTGCCAGCAGCTTAGCGGGGGCTAGCCTAATCTCCTACGAGCAGTACTTC. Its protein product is CASSLAGASLISYEQYF.

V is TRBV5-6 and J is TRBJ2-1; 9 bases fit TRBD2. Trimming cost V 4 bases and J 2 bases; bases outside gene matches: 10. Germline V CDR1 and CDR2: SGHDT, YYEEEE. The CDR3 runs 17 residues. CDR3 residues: CASSVFSGGEAYNEQFF. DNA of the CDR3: TGTGCCAGCAGCGTATTTAGCGGGGGAGAAGCCTACAATGAGCAGTTCTTC.

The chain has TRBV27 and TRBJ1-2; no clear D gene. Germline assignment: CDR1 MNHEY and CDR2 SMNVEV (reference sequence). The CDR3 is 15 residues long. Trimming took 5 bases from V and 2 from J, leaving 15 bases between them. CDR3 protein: CASSVSGSRNYGYTF. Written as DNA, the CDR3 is TGTGCCAGCAGTGTCTCGGGGTCTCGAAACTATGGCTACACCTTC.

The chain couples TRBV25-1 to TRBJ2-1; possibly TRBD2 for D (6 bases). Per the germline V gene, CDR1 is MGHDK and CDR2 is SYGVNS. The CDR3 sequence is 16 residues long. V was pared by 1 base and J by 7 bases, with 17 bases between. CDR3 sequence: CASSESGGSRWNEQFF. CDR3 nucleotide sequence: TGTGCCAGCAGTGAATCTGGGGGGAGCAGATGGAATGAGCAGTTCTTC.

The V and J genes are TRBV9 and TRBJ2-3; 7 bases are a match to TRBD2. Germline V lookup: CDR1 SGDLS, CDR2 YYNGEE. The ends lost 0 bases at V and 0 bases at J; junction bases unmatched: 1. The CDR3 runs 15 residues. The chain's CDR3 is CASSVAAGSTDTQYF. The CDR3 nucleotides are TGTGCCAGCAGCGTAGCAGCGGGGAGCACAGATACGCAGTATTTT.

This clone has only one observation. The CDR3 nucleotides read TGCGCCAGCAGCCAAGACAGACTATTAACCTCTGGAAACACCATATATTTT. Translated, it gives CASSQDRLLTSGNTIYF. The genes are TRBV4-3 and TRBJ1-3; D gene unclear. This CDR3 contains 17 residues. Germline V gene lookup returns CDR1 LGHNA and CDR2 YSLEER. Trimming shortened V by 0 bases and J by 0 bases, and 12 bases separated the two germline ends.

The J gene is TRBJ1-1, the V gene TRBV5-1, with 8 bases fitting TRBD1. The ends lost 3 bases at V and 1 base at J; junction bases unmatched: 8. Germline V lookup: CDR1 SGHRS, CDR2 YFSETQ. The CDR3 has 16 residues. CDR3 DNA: TGCGCCAGCAGCTGGCAGGGGGCGCGGGGGAACACTGAAGCTTTCTTT. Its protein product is CASSWQGARGNTEAFF.

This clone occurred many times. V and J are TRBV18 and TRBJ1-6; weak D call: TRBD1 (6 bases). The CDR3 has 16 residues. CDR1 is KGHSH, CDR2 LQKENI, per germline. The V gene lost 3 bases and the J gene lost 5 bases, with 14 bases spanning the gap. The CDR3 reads CASSPKRTENNSPLHF. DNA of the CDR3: TGTGCCAGCTCACCGAAACGGACAGAGAATAATTCACCCCTCCACTTT.

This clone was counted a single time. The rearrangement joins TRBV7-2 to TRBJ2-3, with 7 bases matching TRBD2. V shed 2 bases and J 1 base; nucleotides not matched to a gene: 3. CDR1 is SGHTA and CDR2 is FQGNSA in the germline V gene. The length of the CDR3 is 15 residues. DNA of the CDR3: TGTGCCAGCAGCTTAAACGCGGGGGGCACAGATACGCAGTATTTT. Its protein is CASSLNAGGTDTQYF.